This T cell receptor beta chain comes out of a study of shared clonotypes between healthy human individuals. Some clones are missing from TCRdb's copy, which holds only in-frame ones; the method was immunoSEQ multiplex PCR. This table holds roughly 2,300,000 clones, roughly 92% found once. The CDR3 has 15 amino acids. Germline CDR1 is SGHRS and CDR2 is YFSETQ. Trimming shortened V by 0 bases and J by 6 bases, and 13 bases separated the two germline ends. The TCR sequence derives from a man younger than 30 in good health. Some clones in this sample may be carry-over from other donors' samples. The material sequenced was naive CD4+ T cells from PBMCs. Subset described: CD45RA+ positively selected. J is TRBJ2-1 and V is TRBV5-1, with D possibly TRBD1 on 6 matching bases. The CDR3 nucleotides read TGCGCCAGCAGCTTGGTGGGGGCCTCCGGCAATGAGCAGTTCTTC. This translates into CASSLVGASGNEQFF.